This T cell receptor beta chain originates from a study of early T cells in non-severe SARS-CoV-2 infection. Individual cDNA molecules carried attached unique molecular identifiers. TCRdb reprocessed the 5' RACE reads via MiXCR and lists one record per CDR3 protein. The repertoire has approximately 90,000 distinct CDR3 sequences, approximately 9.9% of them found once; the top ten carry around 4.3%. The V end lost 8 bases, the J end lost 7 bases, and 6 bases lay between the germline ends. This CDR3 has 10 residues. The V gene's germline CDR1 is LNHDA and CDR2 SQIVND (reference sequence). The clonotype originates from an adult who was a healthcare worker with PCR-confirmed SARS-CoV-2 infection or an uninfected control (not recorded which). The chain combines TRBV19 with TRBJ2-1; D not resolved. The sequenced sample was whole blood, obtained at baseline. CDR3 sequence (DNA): TGTGCCAGTGGGCTGAATGAGCAGTTCTTC. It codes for CASGLNEQFF.